The 6 T cell receptor beta chains below all came from one sample that was sequenced in a study of PD-1 blockade in classical Hodgkin lymphoma. Each patient relapsed following autologous stem cell transplantation, and prior brentuximab vedotin exposure differed. The protocol was immunoSEQ multiplex PCR, while the TCRdb copy is restricted to in-frame clones and leaves out a portion. The top ten hold roughly a fifth of the sample, which has fewer than 90,000 clones, about nine tenths seen once. This sample comprised peripheral blood mononuclear cells (PBMCs), obtained at baseline. Receptors originate from a human donor with classical Hodgkin lymphoma.

The J gene is TRBJ1-1, the V gene TRBV28, with D perhaps TRBD1 (6 bases). V shed 4 bases and J shed 2 bases, with 8 bases lying between them. Germline V gene sequence: CDR1 MDHEN, CDR2 SYDVKM. This CDR3 has 13 amino acids. CDR3 residues: CASSYRVNTEAFF. The CDR3 DNA follows: TGTGCCAGCAGTTACAGGGTCAACACTGAAGCTTTCTTT.

The chain couples TRBV5-1 to TRBJ2-1; 7 bases agree with TRBD1. V dropped 5 bases and J dropped 9; count of bases not matched to a gene: 14. This CDR3 spans 15 amino acids. From germline, CDR1 is SGHRS and CDR2 YFSETQ. This chain's CDR3 is CASSESETGYGEQFF. DNA for the CDR3: TGCGCCAGCAGTGAATCCGAGACAGGGTACGGTGAGCAGTTCTTC.

The chain combines TRBV5-1 with TRBJ1-1, with 7 positions matching TRBD1. V trimming: 4 bases; J trimming: 3 bases; junction bases outside the gene matches: 3. Germline CDR1 SGHRS, CDR2 YFSETQ. The CDR3 is 13 amino acids. The CDR3 DNA reads as TGCGCCAGCAGCAAAGACAGGGACACTGAAGCTTTCTTT. Translating gives CASSKDRDTEAFF.

The chain couples TRBV5-4 to TRBJ2-5, with D perhaps TRBD2 (5 bases). The CDR3 loop spans 14 amino acids. Trimming left V 5 bases short and J 7 bases short, with 18 bases between. The germline gives CDR1 SGHNT, CDR2 YYREEE (reference sequence). The CDR3 coding sequence is TGTGCCAGCAGTCCGGACCGACTACGGCCGACCCAGTACTTC. This codes for CASSPDRLRPTQYF.

Only a few counts were recorded for this clone. The rearrangement uses TRBV7-9 and TRBJ1-2; 11 bases agree with TRBD1. Germline CDR1 SEHNR, CDR2 FQNEAQ (reference sequence). The V gene end was trimmed by 5 bases and the J gene end by 6 bases; junction bases not matched to a gene: 2. The CDR3 totals 13 residues. CDR3 protein: CASSGQGANGYTF. CDR3 sequence (DNA): TGTGCCAGCAGCGGACAGGGGGCCAATGGCTACACCTTC.

This clone showed up just once. The chain combines TRBV25-1 with TRBJ1-1; TRBD1 matches 7 bases. CDR3 length: 17 residues. Germline-derived CDR1 and CDR2 are MGHDK and SYGVNS. Germline trimming cut 5 bases from V and 1 base from J; bases unmatched to any gene: 13. DNA of the CDR3: TGTGCCAGCAGTAAAACCTTGAGGACAGGATGGAACACTGAAGCTTTCTTT. Amino acids: CASSKTLRTGWNTEAFF. The variable domain in full, with the rest retrieved from reference TRBV25-1 and TRBJ1-1, is EADIYQTPRYLVIGTGKKITLECSQTMGHDKMYWYQQDPGMELHLIHYSYGVNSTEKGDLSSESTVSRIRTEHFPLTLESARPSHTSQYLCASSKTLRTGWNTEAFFGQGTRLTVV.